Here is one T cell receptor (beta chain) with its context. As yet, its antigen is unknown. Authors' data handling: Filtering differed for immunoSEQ, which gave only junction sequences without quality scores. Some clones are missing from TCRdb's copy, which holds only in-frame ones; the method was immunoSEQ multiplex PCR. V, J and clone size are those of that table, while D and trimming were read from the DNA. The sample has some 500,000 clones; about 96% are singletons. The data stem from a study of shared clonotypes between healthy human individuals. Overall study results and limits: In several donors, about 5% of naive CD4 clonotypes appeared in common. Generation probabilities were higher for clonotypes shared across all four sorted-subset donors than for unshared ones.

Germline-derived CDR1 and CDR2 are MGHDK and SYGVNS. V was cut by 3 bases and J by 8 bases, with 16 bases left in between. This CDR3 contains 14 residues. The TCR sequence derives from a woman in her thirties in good health. The chain combines TRBV25-1 with TRBJ1-2; D ambiguous. The sequenced sample consisted of naive CD4+ T cells sorted from blood. Documented subset: CD45RA+ positively selected. CDR3 in DNA: TGTGCCAGCAGTGAGACAACTAGAGGTACGGGCTACACCTTC. It encodes CASSETTRGTGYTF.